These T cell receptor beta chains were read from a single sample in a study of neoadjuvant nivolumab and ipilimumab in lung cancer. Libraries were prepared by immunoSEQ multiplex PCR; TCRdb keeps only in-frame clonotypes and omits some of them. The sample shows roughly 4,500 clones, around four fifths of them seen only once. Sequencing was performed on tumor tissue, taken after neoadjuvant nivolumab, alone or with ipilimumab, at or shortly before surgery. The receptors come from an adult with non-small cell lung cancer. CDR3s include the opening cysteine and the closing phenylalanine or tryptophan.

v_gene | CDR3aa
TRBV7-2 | CASPNEQFF
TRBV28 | CASSRYDIPTEAFF
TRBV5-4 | CASSPGQGSSNSPLHF
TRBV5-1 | CASRPGLPPGDTQYF
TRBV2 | CASTRTGGQPQHF
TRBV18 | CASSPRGGQGISGANVLTF
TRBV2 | CASTRGGADTQYF
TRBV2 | CASSEDTVYTEAFF
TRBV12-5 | CASGRQPGGTEAFF
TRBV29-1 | CSVGGRTGGETQYF
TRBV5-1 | CASSPGLAAYNEQFF
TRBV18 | CASSSGLENEQFF
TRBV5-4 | CASSLGRVGNYGYTF
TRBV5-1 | CASRYLEPGELFF
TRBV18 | CASSPAGTSGGRTGELFF
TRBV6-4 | CASSDSPGTQNYGYTF
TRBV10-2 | CASRPGRTGELFF
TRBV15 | CATSRDGQRSEAFF
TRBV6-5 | CASSTGGRGNQPQHF
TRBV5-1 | CASSLGTGGSCYF
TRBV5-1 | CASSSGQGGSPLHF
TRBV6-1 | CASEEWRSTDTQYF
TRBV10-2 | CASSGTGLGYTF
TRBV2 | CASSLGEGTEAFF
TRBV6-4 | CASSAANTGELFF
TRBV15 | CATSREGPYYGYTF
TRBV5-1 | CASSPGTGSETQYF
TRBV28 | CASSKGGAGGQEQYF
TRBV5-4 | CASSPGQSISSGANVLTF
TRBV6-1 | CASTAGGYTGELFF
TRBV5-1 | CASSLLGASNQPQHF
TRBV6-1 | CASKKEGNTGELFF
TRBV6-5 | CASSGTRTGGDGYTF
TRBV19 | CASSIAVANYGYTF
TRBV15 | CATSRDGTGRNQPQHF
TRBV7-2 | CASSLAVPSSGANVLTF
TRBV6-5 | CASSYRVDTEAFF
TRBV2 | CASSEAGPGYNEQFF
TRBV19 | CASSIDVRSIYGYTF
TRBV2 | CASSGQGGNSPLHF
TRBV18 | CASGGSQETQYF
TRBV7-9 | CASSFSLGVSEAFF
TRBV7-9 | CASSLDGFYGYTF